What follows describes a single T cell receptor beta chain. It has no known antigen specificity. Base-call qualities are not available, and no considerably larger clone is one nucleotide away. The data derive from a study of shared clonotypes between healthy human individuals (TCRdb year 2020). A note on the overall study: The cohort included a few men and a couple of women between 18 and 49 years of age. To increase sequencing depth and limit assay-specific biases, TCR repertoire library preparation and sequencing were carried out by different laboratories using diverse techniques. To estimate repertoire size and how much clonotypes are shared between individuals, the study performed deep sequencing of blood TCR repertoires from a handful of healthy adults. Per donor, leukapheresis produced somewhere between about 0.85 and 10 billion PBMCs. For each donor, three plates each were used for CD4 naive and CD4 memory, two plates were used for CD8 naive, and one plate was used for CD8 memory.

Using the deep immunoSEQ assay, TCR CDR3 regions were amplified from genomic DNA by multiplex PCR. Extracted genomic DNA from each cell subset was spread evenly across all wells of several immunoSEQ 96-well plates, with each plate serving as a replicate. For sorted subsets, 150 to 250 ng of genomic DNA, equivalent to 30,000 or so T cell genomes, went into each replicate PCR. The purified libraries were quantified using a Qubit 3.0 fluorometer, sized with a Bioanalyzer 2100, and then quantified again using the KAPA Library Quantification kit. Every immunoSEQ 96-well plate was sequenced on a dedicated single-read 150-cycle Illumina NextSeq 550 flow cell. Turning to the authors' computational methods: Because only junctional sequences without quality scores were contained in the immunoSEQ output, filtering matching that applied to full-length reads could not be performed. Sequences were annotated with PyIR, a Python wrapper for IgBLAST v1.9, and V/J genes and CDR3 were assigned using IMGT germline references. Reads with weak V/J assignments (E-value above 1e-6), missing CDR3, stop codons, out-of-frame junctions, or ambiguous translated residues were removed. A V3J clonotype was defined by an identical inferred V gene, J gene, and CDR3 amino acid sequence. The percentage overlap between two repertoires was calculated by dividing the number of shared unique clonotypes by the size of the smaller repertoire. Repertoire richness was assessed with RTK rarefaction, the Chao1 estimator, and Recon v2.1 estimates of unobserved clonotypes. OLGA was used to compute generation probabilities for all TCRbeta clonotypes that the gDNA method yielded from a handful of donors. TCRdb retrieved this table from immuneACCESS and kept in-frame rearrangements only. Not all clones are present; in checked studies, unresolved V genes account for under half, and no reason is known for the remainder. V, J and clone size are taken as reported in that table, and D and trimming were inferred from the DNA itself. For this sample the table gives roughly 1,500,000 clones, of which around 98.5% were detected only once. Under 0.45% of the sample is in the top ten clones.

Healthy HIV-negative adults with no recently reported acute infections or vaccinations were included as donors. Only Caucasian adults living in Nashville, Tennessee, USA were represented among the donors. Magnetic negative selection was used to enrich CD4+ T cells, after which naive cells were positively selected on CD45RA and the negative fraction became the memory subset. After blood collection by leukapheresis, PBMCs were isolated using Ficoll-Histopaque density gradient centrifugation and then cryopreserved in the vapor phase of liquid nitrogen. Purity and quantity of every magnetically sorted T cell population were checked by analytical flow cytometry. Genomic DNA was isolated from each sorted fraction and quantified by UV absorbance on a Nanodrop 2000c. V sheds 0 bases and J sheds 5 bases, leaving 16 bases between their ends. Taken from the germline V gene, the CDR1 and CDR2 loops are SGHTA and FQGNSA. The CDR3 starts with the cysteine, ends with the phenylalanine, and has 16 residues. The kept DNA is CDR3 alone, 48 bases in frame from the first base.

Results the study describes overall, beyond this receptor: Sampling was restricted to blood, and TCR repertoires in tissue are likely to differ from TCR repertoires in blood. Because the study included a small number of donors, the genetic and exposure-history diversity represented was limited. Compared with non-shared clonotypes, clonotypes shared by all four sorted-subset donors had higher generation probabilities. Rarefaction of sorted-subset datasets indicated incomplete sequencing despite the large sequencing depth. Based on pairwise subsampling, the degree of clonotype sharing among donors was expected to be affected by sequencing depth. Naive subsets generally had larger estimated clonotype richness than memory subsets did. About 4.5% of naive CD4, approximately 3.7% of naive CD8, approximately 2.2% of memory CD4, and about 0.4% of memory CD8 clonotypes were shared across a handful of donors.

The clonotype was recovered from a man aged 25 to 40 in good health. The sequence joins TRBV7-2 to TRBJ1-1, with the D gene uncertain. Specimen: naive CD4+ T cells sorted from blood. Per the publication, the cell subset or site label means: CD45RA+ positively selected. The DNA sequence reads TGTGCCAGCAGCTTAGCCACAGCATGGTTAGGAACTGAAGCTTTCTTT. It specifies CASSLATAWLGTEAFF.